This TCR beta chain was captured in a study of CD8+CD57+ T cells in acquired aplastic anemia. General study points: Some 30 was the count of CD8+ CDR3 sequences that patients shared with controls.

The template for TCR beta VDJ and CDR3 sequence profiling was genomic DNA. Via MiXCR, TCRdb re-called the reads, giving one row per CDR3 protein. The sample has approximately 250,000 distinct CDR3 sequences; roughly 82% are singletons. Patients chosen for sequencing had shown CD8+CD57+ cell expansion by flow cytometry. From germline, CDR1 is SNHLY and CDR2 FYNNEI. The CDR3 is 13 residues long. Worth noting for this clonotype: No antigen is known for it. The junction departs from the called germline gene at one end, perhaps through a read error.

This TCR came from a human donor with aplastic anemia. The chain uses TRBV2 and TRBJ2-1; tentatively, D is TRBD2 (7 bases). The sample taken for sequencing was sorted CD4+, CD8+, or CD8+CD57+ T cells (not recorded which) from PBMCs. CDR3 loop: CASSHGGADELFF. The CDR3 coding sequence is TGTGCCAGCAGTCATGGGGGGGCGGATGAGCTGTTCTTC.